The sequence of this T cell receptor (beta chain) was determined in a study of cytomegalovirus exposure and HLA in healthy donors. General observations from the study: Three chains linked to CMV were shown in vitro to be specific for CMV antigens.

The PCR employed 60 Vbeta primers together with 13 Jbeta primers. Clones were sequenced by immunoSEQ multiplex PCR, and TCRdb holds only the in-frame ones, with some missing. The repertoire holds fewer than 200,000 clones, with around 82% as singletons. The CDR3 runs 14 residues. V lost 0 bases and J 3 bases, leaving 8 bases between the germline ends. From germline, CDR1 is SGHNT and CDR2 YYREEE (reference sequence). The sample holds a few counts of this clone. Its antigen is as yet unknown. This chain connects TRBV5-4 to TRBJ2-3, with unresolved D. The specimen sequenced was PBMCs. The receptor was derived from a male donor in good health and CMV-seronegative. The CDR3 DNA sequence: TGTGCCAGCAGCTTGGCCTCTCCGACAGATACGCAGTATTTT. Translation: CASSLASPTDTQYF.